What follows are 30 T cell receptor beta chains derived from one specimen sequenced in a study of blood T cells in healthy people across ages. Combining a sample-barcoded 5' primer with a J-beta primer mix, a second PCR ran for 7 to 11 cycles. TCRdb reprocessed the 5' RACE reads via MiXCR and lists one record per CDR3 protein. The data show some 1.5 million distinct CDR3 sequences, about 28% seen once. Sequenced sample: blood. These receptors originate from a woman between 25 and 40 years old in good health.

This sequence joins TRBV11-2 and TRBJ2-5; 9 nucleotides line up with TRBD2. This CDR3 region has 16 residues. The V and J ends lost 5 bases and 6 bases, in that order; junction bases with no gene match: 13. Per the germline V gene, CDR1 is SGHAT and CDR2 is FQNNGV. The chain's CDR3 is CASSPFSGGRSKTQYF. CDR3 DNA sequence: TGTGCCAGCAGCCCGTTTAGCGGGGGCCGCTCGAAGACCCAGTACTTC.

This clonotype was detected only a few times. The gene calls are TRBV20-1 and TRBJ2-1; tentatively, D is TRBD2 (6 bases). The germline V gene has CDR1 DFQATT and CDR2 SNEGSKA (reference sequence). V lost 5 bases and J lost 10, with 18 bases in between. The CDR3 length is 13 residues. The CDR3 reads CSAQDPSSDEQFF. In nucleotides, the CDR3 is TGCAGTGCTCAAGACCCCTCTAGCGACGAGCAGTTCTTC.

The chain joins TRBV7-9 to TRBJ2-3; 15 bases agree with TRBD2. CDR3 length equals 16 residues. With 5 bases clipped from V and 8 bases from J, the junction kept 8 bases outside the gene matches. Germline lookup yields CDR1 SEHNR and CDR2 FQNEAQ (reference sequence). As DNA, the CDR3 is TGTGCCAGCAGCCCGGGACTAGCGGGAGGCGAGGGTACGCAGTATTTT. Protein sequence: CASSPGLAGGEGTQYF.

The CDR3 nucleotides read TGTGCCAGCGAACCTAGGACAGGGGGCTTTGAAGCTTTCTTT. Translating gives CASEPRTGGFEAFF. J is TRBJ1-1 and V is TRBV14; TRBD1 matches at 11 bases. CDR1 and CDR2 from the germline V gene are SGHDN and FVKESK. V trimming: 8 bases; J trimming: 7 bases; junction bases outside the gene matches: 9. The CDR3 is 14 amino acids.

The table lists this clonotype with a count of one. The V call is TRBV7-9, the J call TRBJ2-7, with 7 bases identical to TRBD2. V lost 6 bases, J lost 0 bases, and 8 bases stayed unmatched. This CDR3 region has 15 residues. Germline values: CDR1 SEHNR, CDR2 FQNEAQ (reference sequence). The CDR3 reads CASRGGDRDSYEQYF. Here the CDR3 DNA reads TGTGCCAGCAGGGGGGGGGACCGAGACTCCTACGAGCAGTACTTC.

This chain uses TRBV5-5 with TRBJ2-1; no clear D gene. The germline gives CDR1 SGHKS, CDR2 YYEKEE (reference sequence). CDR3 size: 15 residues. V was shortened by 3 bases and J by 2 bases, with 12 bases between the two germline ends. The chain's CDR3 is CASSSDVGPYNEQFF. The CDR3 nucleotides read TGTGCCAGCAGCTCGGATGTCGGGCCCTACAATGAGCAGTTCTTC.

This clonotype was observed a few times. The J gene is TRBJ2-4, the V gene TRBV4-1; D uncertain. V lost 3 bases, J lost 1 base, and 7 bases lay in between. Germline V gene data show CDR1 as MGHRA and CDR2 as YSYEKL. The CDR3 is 14 residues long. The CDR3 region has the DNA TGCGCCAGCAGCCATCTGGGGGCCAAAAACATTCAGTACTTC. Residues: CASSHLGAKNIQYF.

This clonotype was counted only a few times. The chain combines TRBV6-4 with TRBJ2-5; TRBD1 is a possible D gene (6 bases). Trimming took 11 bases from V and 1 from J, leaving 20 bases between them. The CDR3 runs 15 residues. Germline loops: CDR1 MRHNA, CDR2 SNTAGT. CDR3 protein: CAHGRADSVQETQYF. The CDR3 DNA sequence: TGTGCCCACGGTAGGGCGGACAGCGTCCAAGAGACCCAGTACTTC.

Concerning this clonotype: At one end the junction does not follow the germline gene, possibly because of a read error. The chain uses TRBV7-9 and TRBJ2-3; the D call may be TRBD1 or TRBD2 (6 bases each). Germline loops: CDR1 SEHNR, CDR2 FQNEAQ (reference sequence). The CDR3 spans 18 residues. The CDR3 loop is CASSPGGLAQKGTDTRYF. CDR3 DNA sequence: TGTGCCAGCAGCCCCGGGGGCCTAGCGCAGAAAGGCACAGATACGCGGTATTTT.

The chain joins TRBV9 to TRBJ2-1; perhaps D is TRBD1 or TRBD2 (5 bases each). Trimming took off 3 bases at V and 4 bases at J, with 11 bases between the two ends. The CDR3 sequence is 14 residues long. The germline CDR1 and CDR2 sequences are SGDLS and YYNGEE. In DNA, the CDR3 is TGTGCCAGCAGCGAGACGGGACGATACAATGAGCAGTTCTTC. This gives the protein CASSETGRYNEQFF.

A note on this clonotype: A read error may be the cause here, since a much bigger clone is one base away. The gene calls are TRBV3-1 and TRBJ1-5; the match to TRBD1 covers 8 bases. Germline V gene data show CDR1 as LGHDT and CDR2 as YNNKEL (reference sequence). The CDR3 consists of 14 residues. CDR3 coding DNA: TGTACCAGCAGCCAATTTGACAGGGGCGAGCCCCAGCATTTT. Amino acid sequence: CTSSQFDRGEPQHF.

The chain is built from TRBV12-5 and TRBJ1-5; D is uncertain. CDR1 is LGHNT, CDR2 FRNRAP, per germline. The CDR3 covers 13 residues. V was clipped by 1 base and J by 3 bases, with 4 bases between them. CDR3 loop: CASGLDPNQPQHF. CDR3 DNA: TGTGCTAGTGGTTTGGACCCCAATCAGCCCCAGCATTTT. Using reference TRBV12-5 and TRBJ1-5 for the parts outside the CDR3, the full variable domain is DARVTQTPRHKVTEMGQEVTMRCQPILGHNTVFWYRQTMMQGLELLAYFRNRAPLDDSGMPKDRFSAEMPDATLATLKIQPSEPRDSAVYFCASGLDPNQPQHFGDGTRLSIL.

This clonotype was seen ten or more times. One end of the junction does not line up with germline, which may come from a read error. The chain couples TRBV3-1 to TRBJ2-7; D is unresolved. CDR1 is LGHDT and CDR2 is YNNKEL in the germline V gene (reference sequence). The CDR3 has 11 amino acids. As DNA, the CDR3 is TGCGCCAGCAGCCAAGAAGGGGAGCAGTACTTC. Translation: CASSQEGEQYF.

The rearrangement uses TRBV7-2 and TRBJ2-7, with D perhaps being TRBD1 or TRBD2 (5 bases each). Germline V gene lookup returns CDR1 SGHTA and CDR2 FQGNSA. Trimming took off 5 bases at V and 2 bases at J, with 16 bases between the two ends. This CDR3 is 15 amino acids long. CDR3 nucleotide sequence: TGTGCCAGCAGCGGACCCGGGGCAGGGACCTACGAGCAGTACTTC. Translated, it gives CASSGPGAGTYEQYF.

This clonotype was recorded at least ten times. The gene calls are TRBV7-6 and TRBJ2-7; D is undetermined. This CDR3 is 14 amino acids long. The V end lost 5 bases, the J end lost 6 bases, and 17 bases lay between the germline ends. Germline V gene lookup returns CDR1 SGHVS and CDR2 FNYEAQ. The CDR3 spells CASSRPNPGGEQYF. CDR3 sequence (DNA): TGTGCCAGCAGCCGCCCCAATCCGGGTGGCGAGCAGTACTTC.

V and J are TRBV5-1 and TRBJ2-3; 7 nucleotides agree with TRBD2. V lost 3 bases and J lost 0; bases outside the gene matches: 7. There are 16 residues in the CDR3. Per germline, CDR1 SGHRS and CDR2 YFSETQ. The CDR3 nucleotides read TGCGCCAGCAGCTCTGAAGCGGGGTCTAGCACAGATACGCAGTATTTT. It codes for CASSSEAGSSTDTQYF. The whole variable domain, remainder taken from reference TRBV5-1 and TRBJ2-3, is KAGVTQTPRYLIKTRGQQVTLSCSPISGHRSVSWYQQTPGQGLQFLFEYFSETQRNKGNFPGRFSGRQFSNSRSEMNVSTLELGDSALYLCASSSEAGSSTDTQYFGPGTRLTVL.

The sample holds a few counts of this clonotype. The rearrangement joins TRBV6-7 to TRBJ2-7, with a tentative D call TRBD2 (5 bases). TRBV6-7 is annotated as an ORF whose role is uncertain. V shed 2 bases and J shed 7 bases, with 15 bases lying between them. This CDR3 is 14 amino acids long. The CDR3, as DNA: TGTGCCAGCAGTTACATAAGGGTTTCGGGGGAGCAGTACTTC. This sequence encodes CASSYIRVSGEQYF.

This clonotype was counted only a few times. CDR3 nucleotides: TGTGCCAGCAGCCAGGGCCCTTGGTACGAGCAGTTCTTC. It yields the protein CASSQGPWYEQFF. The chain combines TRBV3-1 with TRBJ2-1; D gene ambiguous. Germline V lookup: CDR1 LGHDT, CDR2 YNNKEL (reference sequence). The length of the CDR3 is 13 residues. V lost 3 bases and J lost 10, with 13 bases in between.

V and J are TRBV6-6 and TRBJ1-6, with D unresolved. CDR1 is MNHNY and CDR2 is SVGAGI in the germline V gene (reference sequence). V was clipped by 2 bases and J by 7 bases, with 15 bases between them. The CDR3 is 16 residues long. CDR3 sequence: CASSYALIGGNSPLHF. The DNA for the CDR3 is TGTGCCAGCAGTTACGCCTTAATCGGTGGGAATTCACCCCTCCACTTT.

The J gene is TRBJ2-7, the V gene TRBV5-1; TRBD2 matches 8 bases. CDR3 length: 15 residues. Per germline, CDR1 SGHRS and CDR2 YFSETQ. V shed 2 bases, J shed 2 bases, and the junction held 6 bases outside the gene matches. The CDR3 bases are TGCGCCAGCAGCTTTGGGGACGGGAGGGCCTACGAGCAGTACTTC. It yields the protein CASSFGDGRAYEQYF. Full variable domain (rest looked up from reference TRBV5-1 and TRBJ2-7): KAGVTQTPRYLIKTRGQQVTLSCSPISGHRSVSWYQQTPGQGLQFLFEYFSETQRNKGNFPGRFSGRQFSNSRSEMNVSTLELGDSALYLCASSFGDGRAYEQYFGPGTRLTVT.

The chain employs TRBV5-1 and TRBJ1-4, with unresolved D. This CDR3 has 14 residues. Germline assignment: CDR1 SGHRS and CDR2 YFSETQ. V lost 2 bases and J 1 base, leaving 6 bases between the germline ends. CDR3 nucleotides: TGCGCCAGCAGCTTCTCCATAACTAATGAAAAACTGTTTTTT. Translated: CASSFSITNEKLFF. Drawing the rest from reference TRBV5-1 and TRBJ1-4, the complete variable domain is KAGVTQTPRYLIKTRGQQVTLSCSPISGHRSVSWYQQTPGQGLQFLFEYFSETQRNKGNFPGRFSGRQFSNSRSEMNVSTLELGDSALYLCASSFSITNEKLFFGSGTQLSVL.

This clonotype was seen a few times. The chain is built from TRBV12-3 or TRBV12-4 and TRBJ2-1; the match to TRBD1 covers 8 bases. This CDR3 comprises 14 residues. J gave up 7 bases and V 3 bases, and 5 bases lay outside the gene matches. The CDR3 sequence: CASSLVQGANEQFF. The DNA for the CDR3 is TGTGCCAGCAGTTTGGTTCAGGGGGCGAATGAGCAGTTCTTC.

V usage is TRBV20-1 and J usage is TRBJ2-2; 8 bases match TRBD1. Germline trimming cut 0 bases from V and 6 bases from J; bases unmatched to any gene: 9. This CDR3 region has 16 residues. Germline V gene lookup returns CDR1 DFQATT and CDR2 SNEGSKA (reference sequence). This CDR3 is CSARETGVSSPGELFF. The CDR3 DNA reads TGCAGTGCTAGAGAGACAGGGGTCAGTTCGCCCGGGGAGCTGTTTTTT.

This clonotype was seen a handful of times. The chain joins TRBV12-3 or TRBV12-4 to TRBJ2-7; tentative D call: TRBD2 (5 bases). Trimming removed 5 bases at V and 7 bases at J, with 24 bases between. This CDR3 is 16 amino acids long. The CDR3 spells CASSEDLRATYNEQYF. CDR3 nucleotide sequence: TGTGCCAGCAGTGAGGATCTGCGGGCAACCTACAATGAGCAGTACTTC.

The rearrangement uses TRBV20-1 and TRBJ2-7; the match to TRBD1 covers 8 bases. The germline CDR1 and CDR2 sequences are DFQATT and SNEGSKA (reference sequence). Losses at the gene ends were 5 bases for V and 3 bases for J; bases not matched to a gene: 12. The CDR3 runs 15 residues. The CDR3 DNA is TGCAGTGCTGGAGCCCCGGACAGGGTGATCTACGAGCAGTACTTC. Protein: CSAGAPDRVIYEQYF.

The rearrangement links TRBV14 to TRBJ2-3; D not resolved. The CDR3 consists of 16 residues. Germline CDR1 SGHDN, CDR2 FVKESK. Deletions cut 0 bases from V and 5 bases from J, with 15 bases between. DNA for the CDR3: TGTGCCAGCAGCCAAGACTTATCTTCCGGAAGAGATACGCAGTATTTT. It is translated as CASSQDLSSGRDTQYF.

In this sample, this clonotype turned up many times. The CDR3 region has the DNA TGTGCCAGCAGCTCCCACGACATACAGGGGGTGAGGGCTGAAGCTTTCTTT. Its protein product is CASSSHDIQGVRAEAFF. The chain employs TRBV7-9 and TRBJ1-1, with 8 bases identical to TRBD1. The V gene's germline CDR1 is SEHNR and CDR2 FQNEAQ (reference sequence). V lost 4 bases to trimming and J lost 6 bases; unmatched junction nucleotides: 16. This CDR3 region has 17 residues.

The V gene is TRBV5-1, the J gene TRBJ2-5; 9 bases agree with TRBD1. The ends lost 4 bases at V and 3 bases at J; junction bases unmatched: 7. The CDR3 is 15 residues long. Germline V lookup: CDR1 SGHRS, CDR2 YFSETQ. The CDR3 nucleotides read TGCGCCAGCAGCCCTAAGGGGACAGGGAAAGAGACCCAGTACTTC. Translation gives CASSPKGTGKETQYF.

This clonotype was detected a few times. J is TRBJ2-5 and V is TRBV14; D gene unclear. Germline assignment: CDR1 SGHDN and CDR2 FVKESK. The CDR3 extends over 14 amino acids. V was pared by 1 base and J by 5 bases, with 11 bases between. CDR3 amino acids: CASSQVARGETQYF. For the CDR3, the DNA is TGTGCCAGCAGCCAAGTCGCGCGTGGGGAGACCCAGTACTTC.

This clonotype was detected many times. This chain connects TRBV10-3 to TRBJ2-7; a possible D gene is TRBD2 (5 bases). This CDR3 region has 13 residues. Germline assignment: CDR1 ENHRY and CDR2 SYGVKD. The V gene lost 0 bases and the J gene lost 6 bases, with 9 bases spanning the gap. CDR3 bases: TGTGCCATCAGTGAGTCAGAACGGGGCGAGCAGTACTTC. This translates into CAISESERGEQYF.